Following are 10 T cell receptor beta chains from one sample sequenced in a study of T-cell memory formation after mild COVID-19. TCRdb called the 5' RACE reads again in MiXCR, with one record for every CDR3 protein. The sample holds some 490,000 distinct CDR3 sequences, about 20% seen once. Source material: PBMCs or a T cell subset sorted from them (not recorded which). These TCRs come from an adult woman who had mild COVID-19 (a few samples of this study predate the infection). Cell type and time point are not known.

This chain joins TRBV7-9 and TRBJ2-1, with no clear D. The CDR3 has 15 residues. Trimming took off 2 bases at V and 1 base at J, with 9 bases between the two ends. Germline values: CDR1 SEHNR, CDR2 FQNEAQ (reference sequence). CDR3 region: CASSLLEQSYNEQFF. CDR3 coding DNA: TGTGCCAGCAGCTTACTTGAGCAGTCCTACAATGAGCAGTTCTTC.

In its sample, this clonotype was seen a few times. J is TRBJ1-1 and V is TRBV19, with D perhaps matching TRBD1 (6 bases). The CDR3 runs to 15 residues. The V gene lost 2 bases and the J gene lost 10 bases, with 20 bases spanning the gap. Germline CDR1 LNHDA, CDR2 SQIVND (reference sequence). CDR3 sequence: CASSISAGAAKGAFF. The DNA of the CDR3 is TGTGCCAGTAGTATATCTGCGGGGGCAGCGAAGGGAGCTTTCTTT.

The genes are TRBV7-9 and TRBJ1-4; D call uncertain. Germline CDR1 is SEHNR and CDR2 is FQNEAQ (reference sequence). This CDR3 is 15 amino acids long. V lost 5 bases and J lost 0, with 10 bases in between. The CDR3 coding sequence is TGTGCCAGCAGCGATGACCGTGCAACTAATGAAAAACTGTTTTTT. Translating gives CASSDDRATNEKLFF.

The chain joins TRBV4-1 to TRBJ1-1; perhaps TRBD1 as D (5 bases). V lost 1 base and J 7 bases, leaving 7 bases between the germline ends. Per the germline V gene, CDR1 is MGHRA and CDR2 is YSYEKL. CDR3 length equals 12 residues. The CDR3 protein is CASSQGQLEAFF. Here the CDR3 DNA reads TGCGCCAGCAGCCAAGGACAGCTTGAAGCTTTCTTT.

The chain recombines TRBV20-1 with TRBJ2-5; TRBD2 matches 9 bases. CDR3 size: 14 residues. After removal of 5 bases from V and 4 bases from J, the junction contained 8 bases not matched to a gene. Germline lookup yields CDR1 DFQATT and CDR2 SNEGSKA (reference sequence). The CDR3 region has the DNA TGCAGTGCTCCGCTAGCGGGATGGGGAGAGACCCAGTACTTC. Protein: CSAPLAGWGETQYF.

In this sample, this clonotype turned up a few times. J is TRBJ1-5 and V is TRBV3-1; D not certain. The CDR3 spans 13 residues. CDR1 is LGHDT, CDR2 YNNKEL, per germline (reference sequence). V lost 4 bases to trimming and J lost 1 base, with 5 bases between them. The CDR3 region is CASSRSSNQPQHF. The CDR3 DNA sequence: TGTGCCAGCAGCCGATCGAGCAATCAGCCCCAGCATTTT. Based on the CDR3 plus reference TRBV3-1 and TRBJ1-5, the full variable domain is DTAVSQTPKYLVTQMGNDKSIKCEQNLGHDTMYWYKQDSKKFLKIMFSYNNKELIINETVPNRFSPKSPDKAHLNLHINSLELGDSAVYFCASSRSSNQPQHFGDGTRLSIL.

Only a few counts were recorded for this clonotype. The rearrangement links TRBV12-3 or TRBV12-4 to TRBJ1-6; 7 bases are a match to TRBD1. J was trimmed by 5 bases and V by 0 bases; bases with no gene match: 1. This CDR3 has 15 residues. Here the CDR3 reads CASSLATGNNSPLHF. In DNA, the CDR3 is TGTGCCAGCAGTTTAGCGACAGGGAATAATTCACCCCTCCACTTT.

This clonotype was recorded a few times. The gene calls are TRBV3-1 and TRBJ2-2; tentative D call: TRBD2 (5 bases). CDR1 and CDR2 from the germline V gene are LGHDT and YNNKEL (reference sequence). V shed 4 bases and J shed 9 bases, with 24 bases lying between them. The CDR3 length is 17 residues. DNA for the CDR3: TGTGCCAGCAGCCGTTCGGAACGGGATACCTATTTGCGGGAGCTGTTTTTT. Translating gives CASSRSERDTYLRELFF.

This clonotype was picked up a small number of times. The chain's CDR3 is CASSLSYSSGNTIYF. The CDR3 DNA reads TGTGCCAGCAGCTTATCTTACTCCTCTGGAAACACCATATATTTT. The rearrangement uses TRBV7-9 and TRBJ1-3; no reliable D call. With 2 bases removed from V and 0 bases from J, the gap between germline ends came to 8 bases. The CDR3 contains 15 residues. The germline gives CDR1 SEHNR, CDR2 FQNEAQ (reference sequence).

The rearrangement links TRBV9 to TRBJ2-2, with a possible D match to TRBD1 (5 bases). The CDR3 is 14 amino acids. V was clipped by 5 bases and J by 3 bases, with 11 bases between them. Germline V gene data show CDR1 as SGDLS and CDR2 as YYNGEE. The CDR3 protein is CASRGDSYTGELFF. Here the CDR3 DNA reads TGTGCCAGCAGAGGAGACAGTTACACCGGGGAGCTGTTTTTT.